What follows are 14 T cell receptor beta chains derived from one specimen sequenced in a study of T cell responses to AZD1222 COVID-19 vaccine. The table came from immunoSEQ multiplex PCR; TCRdb's copy has only in-frame clones and leaves some out. The table includes 120,000 to 150,000 clones, approximately 88% detected once. Sequenced material: peripheral blood, taken on day 0 of AZD1222 vaccination. The source is an adult in good health.

The chain employs TRBV7-2 and TRBJ1-2; maybe TRBD1 (6 bases). The CDR3 extends over 15 amino acids. The V and J ends lost 11 bases and 1 base respectively, with 20 bases between them. Germline V gives CDR1 SGHTA, CDR2 FQGNSA. CDR3 protein: CASSEGGYNNYGYTF. CDR3 DNA sequence: TGTGCCTCATCCGAGGGGGGGTACAATAACTATGGCTACACCTTC.

The chain is built from TRBV3-1 (or the pseudogene TRBV3-2) and TRBJ2-3, with D possibly TRBD2 on 6 matching bases. With 5 bases removed from V and 1 base from J, the gap between germline ends came to 19 bases. Per the germline V gene, CDR1 is LGHDT and CDR2 is YNNKEL (reference sequence). This CDR3 is built from 17 residues. The CDR3 sequence is CASSSISVAERTDTQYF. Written as DNA, the CDR3 is TGTGCCAGCAGCTCTATATCGGTAGCGGAGCGCACAGATACGCAGTATTTT.

The rearrangement joins TRBV7-3 to TRBJ2-1, with D unresolved. Per the germline V gene, CDR1 is SGHTA and CDR2 is FQGTGA. The CDR3 length is 14 residues. V lost 4 bases, J lost 5 bases, and 12 bases lay in between. CDR3 coding DNA: TGTGCCAGCAGCTCACCACAGAGACACAATGAGCAGTTCTTC. This translates into CASSSPQRHNEQFF.

Remarks on this clone: Other DNA variants within this sample encode the same CDR3. The rearrangement uses TRBV30 and TRBJ1-5; TRBD1 is a possible D gene (5 bases). CDR1 is GTSNPN and CDR2 is SVGIG in the germline V gene (reference sequence). This CDR3 comprises 13 residues. V lost 2 bases, J lost 1 base, and 6 bases lay in between. The CDR3 sequence is CAWSRDSNQPQHF. The DNA of the CDR3 is TGTGCCTGGAGTCGGGACAGCAATCAGCCCCAGCATTTT.

The chain carries TRBV10-3 and TRBJ1-3; D unresolved. Germline V lookup: CDR1 ENHRY, CDR2 SYGVKD. This CDR3 contains 13 residues. V shed 3 bases and J shed 0 bases, with 3 bases lying between them. Here the CDR3 reads CAISESSGNTIYF. The CDR3 DNA reads as TGTGCCATCAGTGAAAGCTCTGGAAACACCATATATTTT.

V usage is TRBV24-1 and J usage is TRBJ1-2; D possibly corresponds to TRBD1 (5 bases). Germline loops: CDR1 KGHDR, CDR2 SFDVKD. V lost 6 bases, J lost 3 bases, and 13 bases lay in between. The CDR3 sequence is 14 residues long. The CDR3 is CATSSPGRDYGYTF. DNA for the CDR3: TGTGCCACCAGTAGTCCGGGGCGCGACTATGGCTACACCTTC.

The rearrangement joins TRBV5-1 to TRBJ1-1, with D unclear. V lost 2 bases and J 4 bases, leaving 9 bases between the germline ends. Germline V CDR1 and CDR2: SGHRS, YFSETQ. The CDR3 covers 13 residues. The CDR3 DNA is TGCGCCAGCAGCTTCCAAGGTGCCACTGAAGCTTTCTTT. This translates into CASSFQGATEAFF.

Only one count was recorded for this clone. The chain employs TRBV3-1 (or the pseudogene TRBV3-2) and TRBJ2-5, with unresolved D. The V gene lost 3 bases and the J gene lost 0 bases, with 8 bases spanning the gap. The germline V gene has CDR1 LGHDT and CDR2 YNNKEL (reference sequence). The length of the CDR3 is 14 residues. The DNA of the CDR3 is TGTGCCAGCAGCCATTGGCGGAACCAAGAGACCCAGTACTTC. Amino acid sequence: CASSHWRNQETQYF.

This clone occurred once. The CDR3 loop is CAWSEMSSGNTIYF. Here the CDR3 DNA reads TGTGCCTGGAGTGAAATGTCTTCTGGAAACACCATATATTTT. This chain links TRBV30 with TRBJ1-3, with unresolved D. Germline V gene lookup returns CDR1 GTSNPN and CDR2 SVGIG (reference sequence). V lost 1 base to trimming and J lost 1 base, with 8 bases between them. The CDR3 has 14 amino acids. The full variable domain, with the rest looked up from reference TRBV30 and TRBJ1-3, is SQTIHQWPATLVQPVGSPLSLECTVEGTSNPNLYWYRQAAGRGLQLLFYSVGIGQISSEVPQNLSASRPQDRQFILSSKKLLLSDSGFYLCAWSEMSSGNTIYFGEGSWLTVV.

V and J are TRBV5-1 and TRBJ1-2, with D perhaps matching TRBD1 (5 bases). V was clipped by 0 bases and J by 2 bases, with 8 bases between them. CDR3 length: 14 amino acids. Germline CDR1 SGHRS, CDR2 YFSETQ. This CDR3 reads CASSLVGGNYGYTF. DNA of the CDR3: TGCGCCAGCAGCTTGGTTGGGGGAAACTATGGCTACACCTTC.

This chain connects TRBV19 to TRBJ1-5; D possibly corresponds to TRBD1 (5 bases). Germline V lookup: CDR1 LNHDA, CDR2 SQIVND (reference sequence). The CDR3 totals 15 residues. V lost 6 bases and J lost 7, with 19 bases in between. CDR3 nucleotides: TGTGCCAGTAGCCAAGCCCCAGGGCCTGGGCAGCCCCAGCATTTT. Amino acid sequence: CASSQAPGPGQPQHF.

This rearrangement joins TRBV7-2 to TRBJ1-6; D gene uncertain. The V and J ends lost 6 bases and 8 bases respectively, with 11 bases between them. This CDR3 region has 13 residues. Germline CDR1 is SGHTA and CDR2 is FQGNSA. The DNA for the CDR3 is TGTGCCAGCAGTCGGAAATACGATTCACCCCTCCACTTT. It codes for CASSRKYDSPLHF.

J is TRBJ1-3 and V is TRBV7-6; 7 positions agree with TRBD1. The CDR3 sequence is 15 residues long. After removal of 5 bases from V and 6 bases from J, the junction contained 10 bases not matched to a gene. Germline values: CDR1 SGHVS, CDR2 FNYEAQ. CDR3 protein: CASSLNPGTENTIYF. In DNA, the CDR3 is TGTGCCAGCAGCCTAAATCCCGGGACAGAAAACACCATATATTTT.

The chain recombines TRBV19 with TRBJ1-2; 8 positions match TRBD1. Per the germline V gene, CDR1 is LNHDA and CDR2 is SQIVND (reference sequence). CDR3 length: 14 residues. J lost 1 base, V lost 7 bases, and 5 bases had no gene match. CDR3: CASIRTGSNYGYTF. In DNA form, the CDR3 reads TGTGCCAGTATCCGGACAGGGAGTAACTATGGCTACACCTTC.